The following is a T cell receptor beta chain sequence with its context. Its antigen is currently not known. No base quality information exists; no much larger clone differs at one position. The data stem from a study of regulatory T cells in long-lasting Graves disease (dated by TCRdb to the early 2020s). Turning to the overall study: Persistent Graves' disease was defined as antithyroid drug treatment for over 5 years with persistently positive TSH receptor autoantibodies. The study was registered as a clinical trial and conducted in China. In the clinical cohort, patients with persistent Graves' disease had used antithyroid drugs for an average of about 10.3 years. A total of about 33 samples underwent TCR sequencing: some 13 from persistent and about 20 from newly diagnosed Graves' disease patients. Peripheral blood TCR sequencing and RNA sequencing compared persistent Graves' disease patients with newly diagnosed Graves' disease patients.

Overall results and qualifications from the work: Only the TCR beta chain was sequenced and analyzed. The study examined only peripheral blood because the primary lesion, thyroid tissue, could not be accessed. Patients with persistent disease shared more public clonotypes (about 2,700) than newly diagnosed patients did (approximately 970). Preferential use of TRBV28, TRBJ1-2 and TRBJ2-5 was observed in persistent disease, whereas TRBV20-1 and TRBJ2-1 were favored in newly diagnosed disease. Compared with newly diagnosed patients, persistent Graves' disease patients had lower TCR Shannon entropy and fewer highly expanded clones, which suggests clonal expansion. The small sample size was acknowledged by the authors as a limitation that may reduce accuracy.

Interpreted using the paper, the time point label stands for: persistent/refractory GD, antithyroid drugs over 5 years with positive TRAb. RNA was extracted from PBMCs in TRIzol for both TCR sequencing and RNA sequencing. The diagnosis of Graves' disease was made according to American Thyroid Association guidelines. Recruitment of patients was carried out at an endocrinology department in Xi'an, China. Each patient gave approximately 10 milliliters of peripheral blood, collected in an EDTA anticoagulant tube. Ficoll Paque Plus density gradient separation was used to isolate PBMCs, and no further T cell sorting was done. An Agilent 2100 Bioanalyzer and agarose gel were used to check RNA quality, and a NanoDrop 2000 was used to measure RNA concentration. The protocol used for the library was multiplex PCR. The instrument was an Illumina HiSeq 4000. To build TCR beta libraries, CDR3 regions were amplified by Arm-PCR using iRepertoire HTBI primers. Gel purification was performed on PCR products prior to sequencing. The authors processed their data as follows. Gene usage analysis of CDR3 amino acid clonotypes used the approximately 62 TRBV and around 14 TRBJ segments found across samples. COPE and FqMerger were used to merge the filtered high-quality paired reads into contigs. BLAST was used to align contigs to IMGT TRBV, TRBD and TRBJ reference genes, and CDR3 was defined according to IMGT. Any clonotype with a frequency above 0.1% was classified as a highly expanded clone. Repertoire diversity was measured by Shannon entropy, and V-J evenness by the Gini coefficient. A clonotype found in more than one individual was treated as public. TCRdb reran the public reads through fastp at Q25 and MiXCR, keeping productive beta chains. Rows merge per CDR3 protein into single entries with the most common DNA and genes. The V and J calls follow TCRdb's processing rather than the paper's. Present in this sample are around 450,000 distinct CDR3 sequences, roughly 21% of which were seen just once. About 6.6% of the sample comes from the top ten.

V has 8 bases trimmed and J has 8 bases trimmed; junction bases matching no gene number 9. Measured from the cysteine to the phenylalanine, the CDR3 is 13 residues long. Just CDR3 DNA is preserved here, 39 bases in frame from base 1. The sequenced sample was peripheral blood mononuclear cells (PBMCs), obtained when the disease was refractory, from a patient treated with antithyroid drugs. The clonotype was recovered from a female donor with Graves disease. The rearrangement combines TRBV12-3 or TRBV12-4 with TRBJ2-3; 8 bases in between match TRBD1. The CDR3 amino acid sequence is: CASEGQGPFTQYF. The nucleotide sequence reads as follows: TGTGCCAGCGAAGGACAGGGCCCCTTTACGCAGTATTTT.